This passage covers 4 T cell receptor beta chains from one sample sequenced in a study of resident and recirculating memory T cells in vitiligo. Here immunoSEQ multiplex PCR was the method, and the copy in TCRdb shows in-frame clones only, minus some. The sample has tens of thousands of clones, 90% to 95% seen once; the top ten hold roughly 5%. The source material was blood. Receptor source: a male donor with vitiligo.

The V gene is TRBV6-6, the J gene TRBJ2-7; D may be TRBD2 (7 bases). Germline lookup yields CDR1 MNHNY and CDR2 SVGAGI (reference sequence). CDR3 length: 16 residues. V shed 2 bases and J shed 0 bases, with 14 bases lying between them. The CDR3 loop is CASSYTGRGPSYEQYF. For the CDR3, the DNA is TGTGCCAGCAGTTACACAGGGAGGGGCCCCTCCTACGAGCAGTACTTC.

This chain connects TRBV6-5 to TRBJ2-7, with D maybe TRBD2 (5 bases). Germline V lookup: CDR1 MNHEY, CDR2 SVGAGI. The CDR3 consists of 13 residues. Trimming shortened V by 2 bases and J by 6 bases, and 11 bases separated the two germline ends. The CDR3 is CASSYLRGSEQYF. The DNA of the CDR3 is TGTGCCAGCAGTTACCTCCGGGGATCCGAGCAGTACTTC.

J is TRBJ2-5 and V is TRBV6-6; D call uncertain. Trimming took 6 bases from V and 4 from J, leaving 9 bases between them. Germline CDR1 MNHNY, CDR2 SVGAGI (reference sequence). This CDR3 is 12 amino acids long. The CDR3 DNA is TGTGCCAGCAGGCCCTCCGGAGAGACCCAGTACTTC. Translated, it gives CASRPSGETQYF.

This clone is a singleton in its sample. The chain has TRBV28 and TRBJ2-7; D might be TRBD1 (5 bases). The CDR3 consists of 13 residues. CDR1 is MDHEN and CDR2 is SYDVKM in the germline V gene. Between the trimmed V and J ends, which lost 5 bases and 2 bases, there was a span of 10 bases. CDR3 bases: TGTGCCAGCAGTGAGTCAGGGACCTACGAGCAGTACTTC. This translates into CASSESGTYEQYF.